A selection of T cell receptor beta chains follows, all from one sample in a study of shared clonotypes between healthy human individuals. Sequenced by immunoSEQ multiplex PCR; TCRdb stores in-frame clones only, minus some. The sample holds hundreds of thousands of clones, around 96% seen once. The sequenced sample consisted of naive CD8+ T cells sorted from blood. The receptor set was obtained from a woman in her thirties in good health. CDR3s leave out the opening cysteine and the closing phenylalanine or tryptophan.

v_call cdr3_aa
TRBV4-1 ASSSLGQKGTQY
TRBV2 ASSEAPSGRNTGELF
TRBV7-9 ASSSRDSSYEQY
TRBV5-6 ASSSLSEGKNIQY
TRBV7-9 ASSLGTGATDTQY
TRBV19 ASSTDLHTEAF
TRBV6-6 ASSYGSGGAGYEQY
TRBV27 ASSSTNYGYT
TRBV7-9 ASSGLAETFRTDTQY
TRBV5-6 ASSLGQSNYGYT
TRBV10-1 ASSPDRDSTGELF
TRBV7-9 ASSFKANNEKLF
TRBV7-9 ASSLALGQNTEAF
TRBV7-9 ASSFAGHEQY
TRBV4-1 ASSPRAGAQETQY
TRBV4-1 ASSQDREGDEKLF
TRBV28 ASSSPWGSSYEQY